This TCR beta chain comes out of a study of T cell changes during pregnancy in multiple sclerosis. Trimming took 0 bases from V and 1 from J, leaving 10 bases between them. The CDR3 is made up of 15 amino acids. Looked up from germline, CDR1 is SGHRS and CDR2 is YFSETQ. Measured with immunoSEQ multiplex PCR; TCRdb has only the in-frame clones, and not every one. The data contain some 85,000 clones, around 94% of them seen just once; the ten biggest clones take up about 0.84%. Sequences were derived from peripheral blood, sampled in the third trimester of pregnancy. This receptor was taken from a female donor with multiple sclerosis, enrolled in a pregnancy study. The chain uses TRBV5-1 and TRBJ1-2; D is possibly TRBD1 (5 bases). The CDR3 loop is CASSLAQGVNYGYTF. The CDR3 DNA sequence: TGCGCCAGCAGCTTGGCCCAAGGGGTTAACTATGGCTACACCTTC.